The TCR beta chain described here comes from a study of cytomegalovirus exposure and HLA in healthy donors. 60 Vbeta and 13 Jbeta primers were used in PCR. The method was immunoSEQ multiplex PCR; TCRdb's version includes in-frame clones alone and lacks a portion of them. The data contain some 190,000 clones, more than 80% of them singletons. Worth noting for this clone: Germline and junction disagree at one end, which may indicate a read error.

The receptor comes from a male donor in good health and CMV-seronegative. Material: PBMCs.

The CDR3 here is CASSSGQGGNYGYPF. CDR3 nucleotides: TGCGCCAGCAGCTCGGGACAGGGCGGGAACTATGGCTACCCCTTC. This chain connects TRBV5-1 to TRBJ1-2; TRBD1 agrees at 9 bases. CDR1 and CDR2 (germline): SGHRS, YFSETQ. This CDR3 is 15 amino acids long.